This TCR beta chain appears in the sequencing data of a study of response to subunit inactivated influenza vaccine. The table lists this clonotype with a few counts. The antigen is not known. Overall study findings and caveats: Only a handful of new T cells, the authors suggested, are recruited with each seasonal influenza vaccination.

TCRdb recomputed calls from the RT-PCR reads with MiXCR, one row per CDR3 protein. The data hold 610,000 or so distinct CDR3 sequences, with 13% to 15% observed a single time. The CDR3 runs to 16 residues. Germline CDR1 and CDR2: MRHNA and SNTAGT. V shed 3 bases, J shed 5 bases, and the junction held 9 bases outside the gene matches. The source was PBMCs from blood, collected roughly 12 days after vaccination. The chain has TRBV6-4 and TRBJ1-5; TRBD1 matches at 8 bases. The clonotype was recovered from a man aged 45-65 years who received an inactivated influenza vaccine. The CDR3 bases are TGTGCCAGCAGTGAGCAGGGGGCGTTTATCGATCAGCCCCAGCATTTT. This codes for CASSEQGAFIDQPQHF.